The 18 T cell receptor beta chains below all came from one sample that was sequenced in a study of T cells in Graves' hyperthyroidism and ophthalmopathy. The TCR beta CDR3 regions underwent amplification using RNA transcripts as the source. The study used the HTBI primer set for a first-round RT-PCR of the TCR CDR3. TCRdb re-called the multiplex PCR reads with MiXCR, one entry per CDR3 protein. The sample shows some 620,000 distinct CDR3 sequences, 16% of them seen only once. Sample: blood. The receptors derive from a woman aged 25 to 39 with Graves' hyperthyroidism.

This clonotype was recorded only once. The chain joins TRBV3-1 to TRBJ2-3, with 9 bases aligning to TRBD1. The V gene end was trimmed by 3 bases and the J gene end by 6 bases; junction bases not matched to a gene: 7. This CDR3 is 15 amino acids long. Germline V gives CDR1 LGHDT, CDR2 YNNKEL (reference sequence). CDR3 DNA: TGTGCCAGCAGCCAGGGGACAGGGCCTCAGGATACGCAGTATTTT. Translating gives CASSQGTGPQDTQYF.

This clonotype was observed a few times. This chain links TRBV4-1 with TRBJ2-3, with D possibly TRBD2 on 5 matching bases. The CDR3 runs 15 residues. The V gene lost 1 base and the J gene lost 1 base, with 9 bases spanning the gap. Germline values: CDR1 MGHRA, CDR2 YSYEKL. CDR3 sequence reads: CASSQVVSGTDTQYF. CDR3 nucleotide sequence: TGCGCCAGCAGCCAAGTTGTTAGCGGCACAGATACGCAGTATTTT.

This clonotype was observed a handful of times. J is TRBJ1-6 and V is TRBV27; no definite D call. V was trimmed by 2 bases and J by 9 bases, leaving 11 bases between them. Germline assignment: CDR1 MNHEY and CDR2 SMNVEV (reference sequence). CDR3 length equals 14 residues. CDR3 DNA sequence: TGTGCCAGCAGTTTAAGTTTACGAGGTTCACCCCTCCACTTT. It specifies CASSLSLRGSPLHF.

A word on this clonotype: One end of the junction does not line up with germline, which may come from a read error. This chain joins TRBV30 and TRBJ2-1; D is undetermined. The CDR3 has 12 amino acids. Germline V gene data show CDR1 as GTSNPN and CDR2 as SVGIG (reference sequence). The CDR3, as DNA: TGTGCCTGGTGTGTAGGGTACAATGAGCAGTTCTTC. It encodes CAWCVGYNEQFF.

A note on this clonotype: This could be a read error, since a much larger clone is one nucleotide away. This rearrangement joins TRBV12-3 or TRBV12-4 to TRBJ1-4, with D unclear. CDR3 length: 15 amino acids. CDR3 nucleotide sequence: TGTGCCAGCAGTTTAGAGGCCAAAACTAATGAAAAACTGTCTTTT. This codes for CASSLEAKTNEKLSF.

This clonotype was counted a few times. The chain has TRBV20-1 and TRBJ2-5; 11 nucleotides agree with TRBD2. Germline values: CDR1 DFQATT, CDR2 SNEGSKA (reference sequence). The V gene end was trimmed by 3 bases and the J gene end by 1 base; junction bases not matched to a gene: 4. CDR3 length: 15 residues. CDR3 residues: CSARTSGIPQETQYF. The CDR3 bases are TGCAGTGCTAGGACTAGCGGGATCCCCCAAGAGACCCAGTACTTC.

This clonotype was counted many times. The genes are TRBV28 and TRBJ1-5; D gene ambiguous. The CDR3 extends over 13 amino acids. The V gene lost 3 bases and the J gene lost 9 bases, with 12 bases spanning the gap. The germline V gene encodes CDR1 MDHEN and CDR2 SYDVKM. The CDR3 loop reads CASSFHHRGPQHF. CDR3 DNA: TGTGCCAGCAGTTTCCATCACCGGGGGCCCCAGCATTTT.

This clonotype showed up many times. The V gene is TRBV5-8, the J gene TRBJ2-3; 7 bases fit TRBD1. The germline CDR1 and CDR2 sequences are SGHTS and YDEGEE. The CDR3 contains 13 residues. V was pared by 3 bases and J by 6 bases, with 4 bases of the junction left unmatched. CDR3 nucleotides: TGTGCCAGCAGCTCCGACAGGGATGATACGCAGTATTTT. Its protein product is CASSSDRDDTQYF.

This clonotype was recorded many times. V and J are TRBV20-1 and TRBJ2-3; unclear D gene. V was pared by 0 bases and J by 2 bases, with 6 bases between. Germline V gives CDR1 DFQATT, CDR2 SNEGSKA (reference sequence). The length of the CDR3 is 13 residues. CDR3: CSAREAITDTQYF. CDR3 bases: TGCAGTGCTAGAGAGGCGATCACAGATACGCAGTATTTT.

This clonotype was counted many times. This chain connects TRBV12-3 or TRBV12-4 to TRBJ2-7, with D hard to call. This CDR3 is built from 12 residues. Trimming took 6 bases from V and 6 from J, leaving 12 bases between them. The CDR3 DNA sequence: TGTGCCAGCAGCCCCGAACGGCGCGAGCAGTACTTC. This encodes CASSPERREQYF.

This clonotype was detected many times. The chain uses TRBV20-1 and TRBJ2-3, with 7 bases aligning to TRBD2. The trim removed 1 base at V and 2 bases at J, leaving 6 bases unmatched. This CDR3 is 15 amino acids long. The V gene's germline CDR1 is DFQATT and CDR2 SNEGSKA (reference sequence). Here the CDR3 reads CSARGSGGHTDTQYF. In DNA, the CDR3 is TGCAGTGCTAGAGGGTCGGGAGGTCACACAGATACGCAGTATTTT.

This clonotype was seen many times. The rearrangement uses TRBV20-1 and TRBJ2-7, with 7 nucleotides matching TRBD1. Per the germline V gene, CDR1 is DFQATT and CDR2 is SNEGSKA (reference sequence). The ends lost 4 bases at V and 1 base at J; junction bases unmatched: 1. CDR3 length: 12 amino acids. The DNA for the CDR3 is TGCAGTGCTAAGACAGGGTCCTACGAGCAGTACTTC. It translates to CSAKTGSYEQYF.

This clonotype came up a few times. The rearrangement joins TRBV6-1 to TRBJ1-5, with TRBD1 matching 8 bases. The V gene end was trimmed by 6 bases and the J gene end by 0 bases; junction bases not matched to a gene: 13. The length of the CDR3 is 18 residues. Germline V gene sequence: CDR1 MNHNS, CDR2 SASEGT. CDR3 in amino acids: CASRTRGPLRHSNQPQHF. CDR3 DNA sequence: TGTGCCAGCAGAACCAGGGGGCCCCTCCGTCATAGCAATCAGCCCCAGCATTTT.

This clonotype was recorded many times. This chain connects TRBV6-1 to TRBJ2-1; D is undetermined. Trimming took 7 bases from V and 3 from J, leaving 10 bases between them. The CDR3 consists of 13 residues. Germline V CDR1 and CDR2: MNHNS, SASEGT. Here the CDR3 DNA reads TGTGCCAGCATTTCTAACCTCTACAATGAGCAGTTCTTC. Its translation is CASISNLYNEQFF.

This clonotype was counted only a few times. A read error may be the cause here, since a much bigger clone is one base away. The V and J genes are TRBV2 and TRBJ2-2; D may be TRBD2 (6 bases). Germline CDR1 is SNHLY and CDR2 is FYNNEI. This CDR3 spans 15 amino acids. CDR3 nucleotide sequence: TGTGCCAGCAGTGACCCTAGCGCGTACACCGAGGAGCTGTTTTTT. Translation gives CASSDPSAYTEELFF. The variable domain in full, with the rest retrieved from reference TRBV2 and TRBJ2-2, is EPEVTQTPSHQVTQMGQEVILRCVPISNHLYFYWYRQILGQKVEFLVSFYNNEISEKSEIFDDQFSVERPDGSNFTLKIRSTKLEDSAMYFCASSDPSAYTEELFFGEGSRLTVL.

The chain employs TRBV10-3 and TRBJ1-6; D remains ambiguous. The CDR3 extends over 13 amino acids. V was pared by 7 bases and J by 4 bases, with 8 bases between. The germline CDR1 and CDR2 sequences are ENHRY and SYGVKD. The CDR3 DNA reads TGTGCCATCAAGGCTGAGTATAATTCACCCCTCCACTTT. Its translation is CAIKAEYNSPLHF.

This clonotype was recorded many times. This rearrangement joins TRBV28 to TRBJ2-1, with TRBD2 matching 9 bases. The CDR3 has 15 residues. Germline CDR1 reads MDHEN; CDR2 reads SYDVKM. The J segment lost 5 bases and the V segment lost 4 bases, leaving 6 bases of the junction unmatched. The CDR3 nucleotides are TGTGCCAGCAGTTCGCCTAGCGGGAAACACAATGAGCAGTTCTTC. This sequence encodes CASSSPSGKHNEQFF.

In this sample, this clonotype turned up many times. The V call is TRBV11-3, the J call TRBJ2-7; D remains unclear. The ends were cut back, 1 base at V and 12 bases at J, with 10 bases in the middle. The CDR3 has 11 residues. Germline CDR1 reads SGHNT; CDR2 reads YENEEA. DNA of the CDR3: TGTGCCAGCAGCTTAGTCTTGGGCATGTACTTC. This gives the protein CASSLVLGMYF.